This record covers a single T cell receptor (beta chain). The data are from a study of beta chain features in type 1 diabetes. The CDR3 is 16 amino acids. Germline trimming cut 5 bases from V and 3 bases from J; bases unmatched to any gene: 11. The V gene's germline CDR1 is SGDLS and CDR2 YYNGEE. Sequencing targeted expressed TCRB transcripts, as all isolated RNA had been reverse transcribed. Libraries were prepared by immunoSEQ multiplex PCR; TCRdb keeps only in-frame clonotypes and omits some of them. The sample has about 410,000 clones, approximately 15% seen once. Sequenced sample: naive CD4+ T cells from blood. The chain couples TRBV9 to TRBJ2-1; the match to TRBD2 covers 7 bases. This sequence was found in a man younger than 40 in good health. Here the CDR3 DNA reads TGTGCCAGCAGTTCTACGGGGGGACCTCACTACAATGAGCAGTTCTTC. Translation: CASSSTGGPHYNEQFF.